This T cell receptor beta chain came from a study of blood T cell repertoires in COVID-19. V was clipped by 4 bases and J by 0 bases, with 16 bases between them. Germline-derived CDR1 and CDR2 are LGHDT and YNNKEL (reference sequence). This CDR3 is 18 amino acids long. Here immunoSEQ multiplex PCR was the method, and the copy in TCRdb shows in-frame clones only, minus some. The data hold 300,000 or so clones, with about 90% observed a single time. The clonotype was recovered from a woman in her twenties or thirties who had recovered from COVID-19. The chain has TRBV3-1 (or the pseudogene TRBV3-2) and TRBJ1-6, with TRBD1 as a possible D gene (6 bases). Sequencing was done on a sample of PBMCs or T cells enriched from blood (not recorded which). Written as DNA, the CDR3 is TGTGCCAGCAGCCGGGGACATCGGAGGAGCTCCTATAATTCACCCCTCCACTTT. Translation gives CASSRGHRRSSYNSPLHF.